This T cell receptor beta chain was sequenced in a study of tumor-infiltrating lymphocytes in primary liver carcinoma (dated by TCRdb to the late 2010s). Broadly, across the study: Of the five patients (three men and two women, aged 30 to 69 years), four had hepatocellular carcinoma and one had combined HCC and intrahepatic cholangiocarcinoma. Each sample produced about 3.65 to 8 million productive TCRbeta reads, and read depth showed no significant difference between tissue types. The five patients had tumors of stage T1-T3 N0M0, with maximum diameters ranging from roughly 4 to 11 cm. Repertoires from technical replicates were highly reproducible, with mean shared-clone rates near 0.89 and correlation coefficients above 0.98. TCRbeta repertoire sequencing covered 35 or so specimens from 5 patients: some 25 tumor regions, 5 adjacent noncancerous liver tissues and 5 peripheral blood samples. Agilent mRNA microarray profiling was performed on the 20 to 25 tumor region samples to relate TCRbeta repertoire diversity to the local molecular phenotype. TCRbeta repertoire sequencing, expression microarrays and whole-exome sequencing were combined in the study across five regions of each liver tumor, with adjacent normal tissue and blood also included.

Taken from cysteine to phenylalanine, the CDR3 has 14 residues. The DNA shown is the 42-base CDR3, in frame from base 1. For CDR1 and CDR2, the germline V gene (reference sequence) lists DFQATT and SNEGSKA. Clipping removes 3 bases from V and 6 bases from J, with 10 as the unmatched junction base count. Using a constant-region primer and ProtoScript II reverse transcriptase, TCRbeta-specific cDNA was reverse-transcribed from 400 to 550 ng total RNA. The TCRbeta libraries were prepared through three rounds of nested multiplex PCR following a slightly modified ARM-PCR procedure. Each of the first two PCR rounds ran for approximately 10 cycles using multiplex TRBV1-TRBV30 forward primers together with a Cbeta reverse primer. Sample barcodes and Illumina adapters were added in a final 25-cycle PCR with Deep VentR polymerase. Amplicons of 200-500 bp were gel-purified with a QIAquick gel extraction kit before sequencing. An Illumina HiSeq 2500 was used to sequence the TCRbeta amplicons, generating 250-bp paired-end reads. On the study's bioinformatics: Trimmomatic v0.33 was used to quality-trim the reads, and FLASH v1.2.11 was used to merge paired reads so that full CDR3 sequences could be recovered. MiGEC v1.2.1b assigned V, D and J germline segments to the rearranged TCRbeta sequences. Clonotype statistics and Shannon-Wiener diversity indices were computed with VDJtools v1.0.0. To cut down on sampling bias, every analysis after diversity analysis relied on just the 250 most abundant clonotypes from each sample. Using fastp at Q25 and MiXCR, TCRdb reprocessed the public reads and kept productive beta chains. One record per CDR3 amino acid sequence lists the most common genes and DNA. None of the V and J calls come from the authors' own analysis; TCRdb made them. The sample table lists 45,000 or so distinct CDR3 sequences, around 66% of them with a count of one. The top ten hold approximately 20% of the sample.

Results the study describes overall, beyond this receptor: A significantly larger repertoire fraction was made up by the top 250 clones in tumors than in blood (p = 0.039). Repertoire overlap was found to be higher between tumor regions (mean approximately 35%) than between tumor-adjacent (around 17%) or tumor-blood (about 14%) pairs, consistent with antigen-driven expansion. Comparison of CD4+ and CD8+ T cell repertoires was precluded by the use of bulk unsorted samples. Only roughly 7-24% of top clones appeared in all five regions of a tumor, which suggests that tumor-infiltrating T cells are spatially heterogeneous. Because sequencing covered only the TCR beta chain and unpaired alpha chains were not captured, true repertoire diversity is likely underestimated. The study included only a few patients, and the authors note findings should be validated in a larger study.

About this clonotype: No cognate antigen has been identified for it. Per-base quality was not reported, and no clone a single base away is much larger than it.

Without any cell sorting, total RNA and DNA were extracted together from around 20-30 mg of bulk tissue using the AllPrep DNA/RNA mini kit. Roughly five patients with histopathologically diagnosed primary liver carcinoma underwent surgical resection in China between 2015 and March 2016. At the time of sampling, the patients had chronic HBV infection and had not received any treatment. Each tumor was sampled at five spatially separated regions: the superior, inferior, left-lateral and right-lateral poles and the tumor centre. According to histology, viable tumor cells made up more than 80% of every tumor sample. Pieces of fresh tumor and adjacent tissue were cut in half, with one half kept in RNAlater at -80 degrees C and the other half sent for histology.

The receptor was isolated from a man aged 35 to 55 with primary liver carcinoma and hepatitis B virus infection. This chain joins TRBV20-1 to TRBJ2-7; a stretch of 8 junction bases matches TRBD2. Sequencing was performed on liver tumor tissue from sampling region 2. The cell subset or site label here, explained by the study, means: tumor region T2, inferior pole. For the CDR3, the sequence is CSARTLAGRREQYF. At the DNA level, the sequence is TGCAGTGCTAGGACCTTAGCGGGAAGGCGCGAGCAGTACTTC.